This TCR beta chain stems from a study of cytomegalovirus exposure and HLA in healthy donors. Primers: 60 Vbeta forward and 13 Jbeta reverse. Sequencing was performed with immunoSEQ multiplex PCR; in TCRdb, only in-frame clones are kept and a portion is missing. The profile shows approximately 130,000 clones, roughly 79% of them singletons. As concerns this clone: Its matching antigen is unknown. An end of the junction differs from the germline gene, which may be a read error.

Whole-study results and caveats: Presence/absence analyses assumed roughly uniform sequencing depth across donors, which may not hold.

Germline V lookup: CDR1 SEHNR, CDR2 FQNEAQ (reference sequence). This CDR3 spans 14 amino acids. The chain joins TRBV7-9 to TRBJ2-7; 12 bases are a match to TRBD2. The clonotype was recovered from a male donor in good health and CMV-seronegative. The sample taken for sequencing was PBMCs. Here the CDR3 DNA reads TGTTCCAGCAGCGGAACTAGCGGGGGGTACGAGCAGTACTTC. Translation gives CSSSGTSGGYEQYF.